The clone carrying this T cell receptor beta chain has a count of ten or more. What it binds is not known. TCRdb independently ran MiXCR on the reads; one entry per CDR3 protein. The table lists a few hundred thousand distinct CDR3 sequences, around 18% of them singletons. The data were taken from a study of T cell repertoires in cytomegalovirus infection. Study as a whole: Matching HLA type and CMV infection were both indicated by public TCR beta signatures. General study points: What dominated the ex vivo response were HLA-C-restricted CMV-specific TCR beta clonotypes.

The TCR originated in a human donor in good health (CMV status not recorded). Some clones in this sample may be carry-over from other donors' samples. Sequenced material: PBMCs.

In DNA form, the CDR3 reads TGTGCCAGCAGCTTTCAGGGAGGGGGACCCTACGAGCAGTACTTC. Its translation is CASSFQGGGPYEQYF. V usage is TRBV7-2 and J usage is TRBJ2-7, with D possibly matching TRBD2 (7 bases). V lost 3 bases and J lost 2, with 14 bases in between. The CDR3 sequence is 15 residues long. Germline V gene sequence: CDR1 SGHTA, CDR2 FQGNSA.